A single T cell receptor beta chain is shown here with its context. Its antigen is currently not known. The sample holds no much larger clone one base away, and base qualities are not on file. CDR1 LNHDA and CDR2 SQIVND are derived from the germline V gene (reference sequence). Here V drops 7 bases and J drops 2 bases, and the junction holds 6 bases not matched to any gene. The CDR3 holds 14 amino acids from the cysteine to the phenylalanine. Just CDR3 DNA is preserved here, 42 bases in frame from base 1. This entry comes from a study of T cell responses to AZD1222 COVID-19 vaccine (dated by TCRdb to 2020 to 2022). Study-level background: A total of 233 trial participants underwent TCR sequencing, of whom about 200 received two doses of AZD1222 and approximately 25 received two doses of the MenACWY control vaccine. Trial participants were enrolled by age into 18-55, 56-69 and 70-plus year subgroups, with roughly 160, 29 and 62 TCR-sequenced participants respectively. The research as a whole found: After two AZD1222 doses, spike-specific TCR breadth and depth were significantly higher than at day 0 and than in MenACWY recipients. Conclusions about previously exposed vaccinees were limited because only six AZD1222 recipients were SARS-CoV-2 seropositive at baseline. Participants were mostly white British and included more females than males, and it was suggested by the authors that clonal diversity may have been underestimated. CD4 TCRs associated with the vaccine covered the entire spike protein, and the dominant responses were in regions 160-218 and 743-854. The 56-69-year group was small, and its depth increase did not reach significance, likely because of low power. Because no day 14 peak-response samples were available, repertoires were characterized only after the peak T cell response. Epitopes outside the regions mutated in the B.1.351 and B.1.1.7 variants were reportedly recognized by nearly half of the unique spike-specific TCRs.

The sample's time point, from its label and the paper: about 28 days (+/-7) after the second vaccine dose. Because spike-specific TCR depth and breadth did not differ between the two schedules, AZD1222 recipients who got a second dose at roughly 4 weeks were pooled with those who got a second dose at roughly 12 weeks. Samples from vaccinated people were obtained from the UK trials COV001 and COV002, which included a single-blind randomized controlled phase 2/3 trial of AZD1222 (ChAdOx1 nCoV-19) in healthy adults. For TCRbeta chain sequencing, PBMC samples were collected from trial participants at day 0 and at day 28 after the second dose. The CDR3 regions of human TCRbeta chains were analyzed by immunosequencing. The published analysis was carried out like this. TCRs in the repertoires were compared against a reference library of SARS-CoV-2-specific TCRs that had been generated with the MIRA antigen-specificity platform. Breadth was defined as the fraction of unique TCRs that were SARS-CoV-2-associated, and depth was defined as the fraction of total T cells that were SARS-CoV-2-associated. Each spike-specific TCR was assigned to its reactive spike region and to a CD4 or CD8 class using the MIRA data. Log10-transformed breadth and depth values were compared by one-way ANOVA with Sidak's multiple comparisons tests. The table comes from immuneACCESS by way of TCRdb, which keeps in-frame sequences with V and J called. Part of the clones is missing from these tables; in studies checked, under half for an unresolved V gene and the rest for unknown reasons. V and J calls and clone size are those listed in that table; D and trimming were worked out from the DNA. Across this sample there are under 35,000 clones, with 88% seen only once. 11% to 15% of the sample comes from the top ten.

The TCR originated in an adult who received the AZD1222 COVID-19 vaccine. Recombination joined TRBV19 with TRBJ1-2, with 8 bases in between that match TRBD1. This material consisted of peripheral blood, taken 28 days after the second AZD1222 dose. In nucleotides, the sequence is TGTGCCAGTAAGGACAGGGCTGGAAACTATGGCTACACCTTC. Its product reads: CASKDRAGNYGYTF.